This passage covers 20 T cell receptor beta chains from one sample sequenced in a study of PD-L1 blockade in urothelial cancer. Time point here: peripheral blood 6 weeks after treatment start. The method was immunoSEQ multiplex PCR; TCRdb's version includes in-frame clones alone and lacks a portion of them. The sample holds some 40,000 clones; roughly nine tenths are singletons and the top ten take about 7.3%. The source was PBMCs, collected around atezolizumab (anti-PD-L1) treatment. The origin of the receptors is a man between 65 and 85 years old with urothelial cancer.

The chain employs TRBV7-3 and TRBJ2-3; D is perhaps TRBD2 (5 bases). CDR3 length equals 14 residues. CDR1 is SGHTA and CDR2 is FQGTGA in the germline V gene. Deletions cut 5 bases from V and 9 bases from J, with 18 bases between. The CDR3 is CASSRSPAGITQYF. DNA of the CDR3: TGTGCCAGCAGCAGATCTCCTGCCGGGATAACGCAGTATTTT.

V gene TRBV15 combines with J gene TRBJ1-1, with D uncertain. The length of the CDR3 is 15 residues. V lost 0 bases, J lost 4 bases, and 12 bases lay in between. Germline CDR1 is LNHNV and CDR2 is YYDKDF (reference sequence). CDR3 DNA: TGTGCCACCAGCAGAGATCGGAGTATAGGCACTGAAGCTTTCTTT. Translating gives CATSRDRSIGTEAFF.

The V gene is TRBV5-6, the J gene TRBJ2-1; 15 positions agree with TRBD2. Germline lookup yields CDR1 SGHDT and CDR2 YYEEEE. The J segment lost 8 bases and the V segment lost 4 bases, leaving 7 bases of the junction unmatched. The CDR3 length is 16 residues. CDR3 sequence reads: CASSRSGTSGRYEQFF. Written as DNA, the CDR3 is TGTGCCAGCAGCCGTTCTGGGACTAGCGGGAGGTATGAGCAGTTCTTC.

The genes are TRBV5-1 and TRBJ2-5; 7 positions agree with TRBD2. In germline, CDR1 is SGHRS, CDR2 YFSETQ. V lost 0 bases and J lost 2; bases outside the gene matches: 10. This CDR3 comprises 17 residues. CDR3 sequence: CASSLGRGGIYQETQYF. The CDR3 bases are TGCGCCAGCAGCTTGGGACGCGGGGGAATATATCAAGAGACCCAGTACTTC.

The V and J genes are TRBV6-5 and TRBJ2-6; no reliable D call. In germline, CDR1 is MNHEY, CDR2 SVGAGI. The V end was cut by 4 bases, the J end by 2 bases, with 12 bases between. CDR3 length: 16 amino acids. The CDR3 spells CASSSQQVAGANVLTF. The CDR3 DNA is TGTGCCAGCAGTTCCCAGCAGGTAGCTGGGGCCAACGTCCTGACTTTC.

This clone was recorded only once. The chain has TRBV5-1 and TRBJ2-3; 10 positions agree with TRBD2. Per the germline V gene, CDR1 is SGHRS and CDR2 is YFSETQ. CDR3 size: 16 residues. Trimming removed 0 bases from V and 2 bases from J; junction bases left unmatched: 3. This chain's CDR3 is CASSLVLAGPTDTQYF. CDR3 nucleotides: TGCGCCAGCAGCTTGGTACTAGCGGGGCCCACAGATACGCAGTATTTT.

The rearrangement joins TRBV11-2 to TRBJ2-2; 7 nucleotides match TRBD2. The CDR3 runs to 15 residues. Trimming removed 1 base from V and 4 bases from J; junction bases left unmatched: 3. Germline CDR1 is SGHAT and CDR2 is FQNNGV. DNA of the CDR3: TGTGCCAGCAGCTTAGGACTAGCCGTCACCGGGGAGCTGTTTTTT. Translating it yields CASSLGLAVTGELFF.

This clone was seen only a few times. This chain uses TRBV5-1 with TRBJ2-2; 12 positions match TRBD2. This CDR3 spans 17 amino acids. After removal of 0 bases from V and 7 bases from J, the junction contained 7 bases not matched to a gene. The germline V gene encodes CDR1 SGHRS and CDR2 YFSETQ. The CDR3 DNA follows: TGCGCCAGCAGCTTGGCGACTAGCGGGAGTATTGGCGGGGAGCTGTTTTTT. Translation: CASSLATSGSIGGELFF.

V and J are TRBV11-1 and TRBJ2-1; no definite D call. V gave up 4 bases and J gave up 2 bases, with 9 bases separating them. CDR1 and CDR2 from the germline V gene are SGHAT and FQDESV (reference sequence). This CDR3 is 14 amino acids long. The CDR3 sequence is CASSSQETYNEQFF. The CDR3, as DNA: TGTGCCAGCAGCTCCCAGGAAACCTACAATGAGCAGTTCTTC.

This clone appeared a single time. This chain uses TRBV28 with TRBJ2-7; D call uncertain. CDR3 length: 15 amino acids. Per germline, CDR1 MDHEN and CDR2 SYDVKM. The V end lost 2 bases, the J end lost 4 bases, and 15 bases lay between the germline ends. CDR3 protein: CASSLGQVRKYEQYF. The CDR3 nucleotides are TGTGCCAGCAGTTTAGGGCAGGTTAGGAAATACGAGCAGTACTTC.

The rearrangement joins TRBV19 to TRBJ2-7; D unresolved. The CDR3 contains 14 residues. Per the germline V gene, CDR1 is LNHDA and CDR2 is SQIVND (reference sequence). V was clipped by 4 bases and J by 3 bases, with 13 bases between them. The CDR3 nucleotides read TGTGCCAGTAGTAAAGAACATAAGTTCTACGAGCAGTACTTC. Translation gives CASSKEHKFYEQYF.

Only one count was recorded for this clone. J is TRBJ1-2 and V is TRBV28, with 9 nucleotides matching TRBD1. Germline CDR1 MDHEN, CDR2 SYDVKM. Germline trimming cut 4 bases from V and 7 bases from J; bases unmatched to any gene: 10. There are 15 residues in the CDR3. As DNA, the CDR3 is TGTGCCAGCAGTTCATTCCCGGGACAGGGTGCTGGCTACACCTTC. Its translation is CASSSFPGQGAGYTF.

V gene TRBV2 combines with J gene TRBJ2-7; TRBD1 agrees at 8 bases. Per germline, CDR1 SNHLY and CDR2 FYNNEI. V shed 5 bases, J shed 6 bases, and the junction held 6 bases outside the gene matches. The CDR3 is 13 amino acids. For the CDR3, the DNA is TGTGCCAGCAGTTTCGGACAGGGCCTCGAGCAGTACTTC. Protein product: CASSFGQGLEQYF.

This clone was recorded a few times. The chain combines TRBV28 with TRBJ1-2; TRBD1 might be the D (6 bases). Trimming shortened V by 8 bases and J by 8 bases, and 24 bases separated the two germline ends. Per the germline V gene, CDR1 is MDHEN and CDR2 is SYDVKM. The length of the CDR3 is 15 residues. Written as DNA, the CDR3 is TGTGCCAGCGGCCTCAGCCAGGGGCGTTTGGAAGGCTACACCTTC. This translates into CASGLSQGRLEGYTF.

This clone occurred once. This chain connects TRBV6-5 to TRBJ1-5; D is perhaps TRBD1 (5 bases). This CDR3 has 15 residues. Deletions cut 5 bases from V and 1 base from J, with 12 bases between. Germline V gene data show CDR1 as MNHEY and CDR2 as SVGAGI. The CDR3 is CASSPTGGSNQPQHF. The CDR3 DNA sequence: TGTGCCAGCAGTCCCACCGGGGGGAGCAATCAGCCCCAGCATTTT.

The chain joins TRBV18 to TRBJ2-2, with D perhaps TRBD2 (6 bases). This CDR3 has 16 amino acids. The germline gives CDR1 KGHSH, CDR2 LQKENI. Trimming left V 4 bases short and J 3 bases short, with 15 bases between. The CDR3 DNA follows: TGTGCCAGCTCACATACTAGCAGGGTGGACACCGGGGAGCTGTTTTTT. Amino acid sequence: CASSHTSRVDTGELFF.

The genes are TRBV19 and TRBJ1-2, with a weak D call TRBD1 (6 bases). The CDR3 runs 17 residues. Trimming cost V 7 bases and J 0 bases, with 21 bases left between them. CDR1 LNHDA and CDR2 SQIVND come from the germline V gene (reference sequence). CDR3 residues: CASIMRGSKVANYGYTF. The CDR3 nucleotides read TGTGCCAGTATAATGAGGGGGTCTAAGGTTGCTAACTATGGCTACACCTTC.

The V and J genes are TRBV6-5 and TRBJ2-1, with 8 bases aligning to TRBD1. The length of the CDR3 is 15 residues. Germline CDR1 MNHEY, CDR2 SVGAGI. After removal of 6 bases from V and 8 bases from J, the junction contained 12 bases not matched to a gene. The CDR3 bases are TGTGCCAGCAGCTACAGGGGGAAGGGGTACGATGAGCAGTTCTTC. Its protein is CASSYRGKGYDEQFF.

The chain recombines TRBV9 with TRBJ2-5; 8 bases agree with TRBD2. The CDR3 consists of 15 residues. V lost 2 bases to trimming and J lost 5 bases; unmatched junction nucleotides: 8. Germline lookup yields CDR1 SGDLS and CDR2 YYNGEE. CDR3 loop: CASSVHSGTRETQYF. The CDR3, as DNA: TGTGCCAGCAGCGTCCATTCCGGGACTAGGGAGACCCAGTACTTC.

The genes are TRBV5-3 and TRBJ1-2, with D maybe TRBD1 (6 bases). TRBV5-3 is reported as an ORF; its role is uncertain. The CDR3 totals 14 residues. V was clipped by 8 bases and J by 7 bases, with 21 bases between them. Here the CDR3 reads CASSQSRDIAGYTF. Written as DNA, the CDR3 is TGTGCCAGCAGCCAAAGCCGGGACATTGCTGGCTACACCTTC.